The source of this TCR beta chain is a study of neurological immune-mediated disorders. This clonotype was seen ten or more times. Antigen specificity is unknown. Study-level results: Patients with HTLV-1-associated myelopathy had the highest level of TCR clonal expansion, whereas patients with multiple sclerosis had the lowest level, falling beneath the level found in healthy controls. Across subjects, no CDR3 amino acid sequence appeared in expanded clones of more than one subject, a finding that suggested private repertoires in all groups.

CD4+ or CD8+ T cells, 1 million per library, were used for sorted libraries. The cDNA was produced through 5'RACE with 10-nucleotide random UMIs. TCRdb fed the 5' RACE reads into MiXCR, producing one record per CDR3 protein. The table lists approximately 30,000 distinct CDR3 sequences, approximately 4% of them singletons, with about 23% in the top ten. The germline gives CDR1 MNHEY, CDR2 SMNVEV (reference sequence). The CDR3 length is 13 residues. V lost 5 bases and J lost 5, with 13 bases in between. The clonotype was recovered from a woman aged 40 to 50 in good health. Sequenced material: CD4+ T cells from blood. The chain carries TRBV27 and TRBJ2-7, with D tentatively TRBD1 (5 bases). The CDR3 region has the DNA TGTGCCAGCAGTCCCGGCAGGGTGAACGAGCAGTACTTC. This sequence encodes CASSPGRVNEQYF.